The clone carrying this T cell receptor (beta chain) was observed at least ten times. These data belong to a study of T-cell reconstitution after alpha-beta-depleted transplantation in children. As it was prepared, the TCRbeta library received unique molecular identifiers. TCRdb re-called the PCR reads through MiXCR, storing one row per CDR3 protein. The sample consists of 150,000 to 250,000 distinct CDR3 sequences, roughly 6.5% of them appearing once. The CDR3 contains 16 residues. With 0 bases removed from V and 0 bases from J, the gap between germline ends came to 9 bases. The germline V gene has CDR1 SQVTM and CDR2 ANQGSEA.

V and J are TRBV29-1 and TRBJ2-6, with D possibly TRBD1 on 5 matching bases. The material sequenced was PBMCs, taken before TCRalphabeta/CD19-depleted stem cell transplant. The sequence came from a girl younger than two with combined immunodeficiency, due to receive a stem cell transplant. The CDR3 sequence: CSVEDVGVSGANVLTF. DNA of the CDR3: TGCAGCGTTGAAGATGTAGGGGTCTCTGGGGCCAACGTCCTGACTTTC.